Listed below are T cell receptor beta chains from one sample, sequenced in a study of blood T cell repertoires in COVID-19. Only in-frame clones appear in the TCRdb table, and some are missing; sequencing was by immunoSEQ multiplex PCR. The sample has a few hundred thousand clones; around 90% are singletons. Sequenced material: peripheral blood. The receptors were gathered from a woman aged 55 to 70 with COVID-19, enrolled during active disease. CDR3s include the opening cysteine and the closing phenylalanine or tryptophan. The order of the fields is clone size, V gene, J gene, D gene, CDR3 DNA, CDR3 protein. D genes are given only for firm matches. Not all rows give a size; the values are once, few, many and, for expanded clones, a class.

clone_size: .
v_call: TRBV4-2
j_call: TRBJ1-2
d_call: .
cdr3_nt: TGTGCCAGCAGCCAAGATAAGGGGTTTGGCTACACCTTC
cdr3_aa: CASSQDKGFGYTF

clone_size: .
v_call: TRBV4-2
j_call: TRBJ2-1
d_call: .
cdr3_nt: TGTGCCAGCAGCCAAGTTATCGGGGGGCGGAATGAGCAGTTCTTC
cdr3_aa: CASSQVIGGRNEQFF

clone_size: .
v_call: TRBV10-3
j_call: TRBJ1-6
d_call: .
cdr3_nt: TGTGCCGTCTGCCACGGGTTGGATAATTCACCCCTCCACTTT
cdr3_aa: CAVCHGLDNSPLHF

clone_size: .
v_call: TRBV7-3
j_call: TRBJ2-1
d_call: .
cdr3_nt: TGTGCCAGCAGCTTAACAAGGGAGGAGGGCAATGAGCAGTTCTTC
cdr3_aa: CASSLTREEGNEQFF

clone_size: .
v_call: TRBV7-8
j_call: TRBJ1-1
d_call: .
cdr3_nt: TGTGCCAGCAGCCATGGCAGGGACACTGAAGCTTTCTTT
cdr3_aa: CASSHGRDTEAFF

clone_size: .
v_call: TRBV12-3/TRBV12-4
j_call: TRBJ2-1
d_call: .
cdr3_nt: TGTGCCAGCAGGTTAGGCGCGGGCAATGAGCAGTTCTTC
cdr3_aa: CASRLGAGNEQFF

clone_size: .
v_call: TRBV7-7
j_call: TRBJ2-5
d_call: .
cdr3_nt: TGTGCTAGCAGCTCCCGACAGTTGGCCGAGACCCAGTACTTC
cdr3_aa: CASSSRQLAETQYF

clone_size: .
v_call: TRBV6-5
j_call: TRBJ1-3
d_call: .
cdr3_nt: TGTGCCAGCAGGGAGGGCTCAGGAAACACCATATATTTT
cdr3_aa: CASREGSGNTIYF

clone_size: few
v_call: TRBV5-1
j_call: TRBJ2-1
d_call: TRBD1
cdr3_nt: TGCGCCAGCAGCTTGGCCGCAATGGACAGGGCTTACAATGAGCAGTTCTTC
cdr3_aa: CASSLAAMDRAYNEQFF

clone_size: .
v_call: TRBV5-4
j_call: TRBJ1-3
d_call: .
cdr3_nt: TGTGCCAGCAGCTTGGAGAACCCGGATTTACAGGGAGGGACCATATATTTT
cdr3_aa: CASSLENPDLQGGTIYF

clone_size: .
v_call: TRBV9
j_call: TRBJ1-1
d_call: .
cdr3_nt: TGTGCCAGCAGCGTAAATGCGGGCCTGAACACTGAAGCTTTCTTT
cdr3_aa: CASSVNAGLNTEAFF

clone_size: .
v_call: TRBV27
j_call: TRBJ1-5
d_call: .
cdr3_nt: TGTGCCAGCAGTTTCAGGAGCAATCAGCCCCAGCATTTT
cdr3_aa: CASSFRSNQPQHF

clone_size: .
v_call: TRBV11-2
j_call: TRBJ1-3
d_call: .
cdr3_nt: TGTGCCAGCAGCTTACAGGGCAGCTCTGGAAACACCATATATTTT
cdr3_aa: CASSLQGSSGNTIYF

clone_size: .
v_call: TRBV7-8
j_call: TRBJ2-5
d_call: .
cdr3_nt: TGTGCCAGCAGCTTAGGGCAGGGTGTGGAGACCCAGTACTTC
cdr3_aa: CASSLGQGVETQYF